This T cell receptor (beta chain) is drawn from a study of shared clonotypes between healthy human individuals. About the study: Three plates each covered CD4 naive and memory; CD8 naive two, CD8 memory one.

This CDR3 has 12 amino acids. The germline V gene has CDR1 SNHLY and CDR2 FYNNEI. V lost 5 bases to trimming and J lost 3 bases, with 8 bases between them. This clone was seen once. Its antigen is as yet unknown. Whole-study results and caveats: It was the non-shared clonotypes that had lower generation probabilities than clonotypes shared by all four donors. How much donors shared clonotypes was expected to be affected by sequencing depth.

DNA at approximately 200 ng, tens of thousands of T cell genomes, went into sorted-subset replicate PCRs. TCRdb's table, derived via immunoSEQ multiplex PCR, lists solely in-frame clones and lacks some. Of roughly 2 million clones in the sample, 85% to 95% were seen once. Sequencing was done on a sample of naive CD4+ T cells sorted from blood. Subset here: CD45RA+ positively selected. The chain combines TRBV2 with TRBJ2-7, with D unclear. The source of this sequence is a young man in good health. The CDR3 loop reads CASSYASYEQYF. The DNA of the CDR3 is TGTGCCAGCAGTTACGCTAGCTACGAGCAGTACTTC.